Sequencing of this TCR beta chain was carried out in a study of blood T cell repertoires in COVID-19. As originally analysed: The authors estimated nucleated cell counts from reference gene primer amplification. Here immunoSEQ multiplex PCR was the method, and the copy in TCRdb shows in-frame clones only, minus some. V, J and clone size are taken as reported in that table, and D and trimming were inferred from the DNA itself. The sample has 200,000 to 300,000 clones, around nine tenths seen once. V lost 9 bases and J lost 0, with 24 bases in between. The germline gives CDR1 MNHEY, CDR2 SMNVEV (reference sequence). The CDR3 is 18 amino acids.

The material sequenced was peripheral blood. This TCR came from a woman aged 55-69 years with COVID-19, enrolled during active disease. The gene calls are TRBV27 and TRBJ2-1, with D perhaps matching TRBD1 (6 bases). The CDR3 here is CASKLRRGGVSSYNEQFF. The CDR3 DNA sequence: TGTGCCAGTAAGCTCCGTCGAGGGGGTGTCAGCTCCTACAATGAGCAGTTCTTC.